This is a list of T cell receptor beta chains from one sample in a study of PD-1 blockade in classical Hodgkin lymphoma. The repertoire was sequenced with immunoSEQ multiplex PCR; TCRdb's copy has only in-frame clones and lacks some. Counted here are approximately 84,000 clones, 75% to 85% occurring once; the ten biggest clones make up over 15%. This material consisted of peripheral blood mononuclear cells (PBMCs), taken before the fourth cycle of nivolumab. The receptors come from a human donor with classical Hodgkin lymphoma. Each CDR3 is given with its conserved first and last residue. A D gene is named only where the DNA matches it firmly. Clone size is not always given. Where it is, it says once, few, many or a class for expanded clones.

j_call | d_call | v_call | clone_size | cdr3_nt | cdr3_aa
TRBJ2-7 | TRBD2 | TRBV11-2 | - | TGTGCCAGCAGCACCGGGACTAGCGGGCCCCACGAGCAGTACTTC | CASSTGTSGPHEQYF
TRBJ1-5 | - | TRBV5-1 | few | TGCGCCAGCAGCTTAGAGGGCCATCAGCCCCAGCATTTT | CASSLEGHQPQHF
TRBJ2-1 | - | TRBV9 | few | TGTGCCAGCAGCGAGCGGGCGGGCTACAATGAGCAGTTCTTC | CASSERAGYNEQFF
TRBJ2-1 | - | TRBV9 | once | TGTGCCAGCAGCGTCCGCGGTTCCTCCTACAATGAGCAGTTCTTC | CASSVRGSSYNEQFF
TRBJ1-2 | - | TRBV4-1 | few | TGCGCCAGCAGACAAACAGGGAATTACGGCTACACCTTC | CASRQTGNYGYTF
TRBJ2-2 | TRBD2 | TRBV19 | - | TGTGCCAGCTCCACTAGCGGTAACACCGGGGAGCTGTTTTTT | CASSTSGNTGELFF
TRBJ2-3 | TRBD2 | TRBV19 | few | TGTGCCAGTAGTAGCGGACTAGCGGACTACACAGATACGCAGTATTTT | CASSSGLADYTDTQYF
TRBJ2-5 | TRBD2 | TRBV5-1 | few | TGCGCCAGCAGCTTGATGAGCGGGACGTCGGAGACCCAGTACTTC | CASSLMSGTSETQYF
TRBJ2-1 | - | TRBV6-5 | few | TGTGCCAGCAGTTCCTCGGGACACAATGAGCAGTTCTTC | CASSSSGHNEQFF
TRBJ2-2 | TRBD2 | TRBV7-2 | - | TGTGCCAGCAGCCTTCAACCGGGACTAGCGTCCCCCGGGGAGCTGTTTTTT | CASSLQPGLASPGELFF
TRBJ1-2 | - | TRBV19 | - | TGTGCCAGTAGTATCACAGGGAGATTGGCCTATGGCTACACCTTC | CASSITGRLAYGYTF
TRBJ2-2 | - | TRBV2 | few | TGTGCCAGCAGAATCAAGGGGATACACACCGGGGAGCTGTTTTTT | CASRIKGIHTGELFF
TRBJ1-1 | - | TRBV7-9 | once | TGTGCCAGCAGCTTTTGGGAGGGGACTGAAGCTTTCTTT | CASSFWEGTEAFF
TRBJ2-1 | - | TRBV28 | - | TGTGCCAGCACCACTTACTCTTACAATGAGCAGTTCTTC | CASTTYSYNEQFF
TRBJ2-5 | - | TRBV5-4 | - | TGTGCCAGCAGCGGGACCGGGACTCAAGAGACCCAGTACTTC | CASSGTGTQETQYF
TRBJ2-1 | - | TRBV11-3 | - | TGTGCCAGCAGCCAAAACAGGGGGGGAACTTACAATGAGCAGTTCTTC | CASSQNRGGTYNEQFF
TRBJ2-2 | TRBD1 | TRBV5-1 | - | TGCGCCAGCAGCTTCGGGGGACAGGGAAATACCGGGGAGCTGTTTTTT | CASSFGGQGNTGELFF
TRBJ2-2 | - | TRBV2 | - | TGTGCCAGCAGCGGCAGGGCGGTCTACACCGGGGAGCTGTTTTTT | CASSGRAVYTGELFF
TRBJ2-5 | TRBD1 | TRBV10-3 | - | TGTGCCATCAGTGAGTCGACGGGACAGGGTCCTGGGACCCAGTACTTC | CAISESTGQGPGTQYF
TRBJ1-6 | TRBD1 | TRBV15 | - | TGTGCCACCAGCAGCCCTCGGGACAGGGGGACCCAGGCGATTTCACCCCTCCACTTT | CATSSPRDRGTQAISPLHF
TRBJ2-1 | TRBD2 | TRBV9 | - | TGTGCCAGCAACGTGGGGACTAGCGTCAATGAGCAGTTCTTC | CASNVGTSVNEQFF
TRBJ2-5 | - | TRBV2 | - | TGTGCCAGCAAGCGTGAAGAGACCCAGTACTTC | CASKREETQYF
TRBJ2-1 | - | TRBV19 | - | TGTGCCAGTAGTACCGGCGGGACTTTTGAGCAGTTCTTC | CASSTGGTFEQFF
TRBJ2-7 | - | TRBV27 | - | TGTGCCAGCAGTTTATACTCCGGGACTCCCTTGGAGCAGTACTTC | CASSLYSGTPLEQYF
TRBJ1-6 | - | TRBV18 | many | TGTGCCAGCTCACCGGCGGACAGAAGTTCACCCCTCCACTTT | CASSPADRSSPLHF
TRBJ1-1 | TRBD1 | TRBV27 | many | TGTGCCAGCAGTTTATCGAAGGGGGCACGAAACACTGAAGCTTTCTTT | CASSLSKGARNTEAFF
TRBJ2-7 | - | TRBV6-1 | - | TGTGCCAGCAGTCTATTTTACGAGCAGTACTTC | CASSLFYEQYF
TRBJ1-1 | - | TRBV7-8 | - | TGTGCCAGCAGGGGCCTTGACAGTGGAGACACTGAAGCTTTCTTT | CASRGLDSGDTEAFF
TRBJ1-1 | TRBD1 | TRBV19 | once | TGTGCCAGTAGTCCCCAGGGGGCCGCGAACACTGAAGCTTTCTTT | CASSPQGAANTEAFF
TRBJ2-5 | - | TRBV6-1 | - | TGTGCCAGCAGTGAATTCTGGCCCGAGGAGACCCAGTACTTC | CASSEFWPEETQYF
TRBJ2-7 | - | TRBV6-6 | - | TGTGCCAGCAGTTACTCCCCCGCGGGCGGGGAGCAGTACTTC | CASSYSPAGGEQYF
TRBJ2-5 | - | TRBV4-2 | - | TGTGCCAGCAGCCAAGATCTGGCTTGGACCCAGTACTTC | CASSQDLAWTQYF
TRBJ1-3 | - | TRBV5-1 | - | TGCGCCAGCCGACAGGACTCTGGAAACACCATATATTTT | CASRQDSGNTIYF
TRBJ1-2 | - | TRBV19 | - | TGTGCCAGTAGTGAGGCGGCAGGGGCTAACTATGGCTACACCTTC | CASSEAAGANYGYTF
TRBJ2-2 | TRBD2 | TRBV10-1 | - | TGCGCCAGCAGTGAAGGGACTAGTACTATCGGGGAGCTGTTTTTT | CASSEGTSTIGELFF
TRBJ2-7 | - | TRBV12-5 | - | TGTGCTAGTGGTTTGGTACGCGAGCAGTACTTC | CASGLVREQYF
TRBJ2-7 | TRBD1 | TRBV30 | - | TGTGCCTGGGAACAGGGGTATGAGCAGTACTTC | CAWEQGYEQYF
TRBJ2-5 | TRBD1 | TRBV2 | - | TGTGCCAGCACCACGAGGGGGCAGAGAGAGACCCAGTACTTC | CASTTRGQRETQYF
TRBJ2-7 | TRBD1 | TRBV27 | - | TGTGCCAGCAGTGTCGGGACAGGGGGCTACGAGCAGTACTTC | CASSVGTGGYEQYF
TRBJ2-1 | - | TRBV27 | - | TGTGCCAGCAGCCGCACAGGGATACCCTACAATGAGCAGTTCTTC | CASSRTGIPYNEQFF
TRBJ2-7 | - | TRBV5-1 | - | TGCGCCAGCAGCCAATACCGGGACACGGGCCTTGTAAGCTACGAGCAGTACTTC | CASSQYRDTGLVSYEQYF
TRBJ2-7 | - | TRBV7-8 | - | TGTGCCAGCAGCCCTCTCCGAGTCGGGTACGAGCAGTACTTC | CASSPLRVGYEQYF
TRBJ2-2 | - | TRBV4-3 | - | TGCGCCAGCAGCCAAGATTTGCACTTACGAGGGTCCGGGGAGCTGTTTTTT | CASSQDLHLRGSGELFF
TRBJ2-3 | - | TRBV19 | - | TGTGCCAGTAGTCCCAGGACTGGGCAGGCAGATACGCAGTATTTT | CASSPRTGQADTQYF
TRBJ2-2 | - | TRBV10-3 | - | TGTGCCATCAGTGAGTTTACCCAGGGTGTCGGGGAGCTGTTTTTT | CAISEFTQGVGELFF
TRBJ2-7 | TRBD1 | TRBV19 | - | TGTGCCAGTAGTATGACAGGGGCCGAGCAGTACTTC | CASSMTGAEQYF
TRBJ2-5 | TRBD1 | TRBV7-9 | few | TGTGCCAGCAGCTTAAGGACAGGTGCGTTGGAGACCCAGTACTTC | CASSLRTGALETQYF
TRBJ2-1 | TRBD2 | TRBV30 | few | TGTGCCTGGAGTGGACTAGCGGCGTCCAATGAGCAGTTCTTC | CAWSGLAASNEQFF
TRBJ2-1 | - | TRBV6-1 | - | TGTGCCAGCAGGGACAGTTTCTCCTACAATGAGCAGTTCTTC | CASRDSFSYNEQFF
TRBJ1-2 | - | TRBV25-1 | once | TGTGCCAGCAGTGAATGGGGCAGGGAGGGAAATGGCTACACCTTC | CASSEWGREGNGYTF
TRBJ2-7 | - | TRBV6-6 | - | TGTGCCAGCAGTTACTCCGCAGGGGGGCCCTACGAGCAGTACTTC | CASSYSAGGPYEQYF
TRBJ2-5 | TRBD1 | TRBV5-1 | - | TGCGCCAGCAGCTGGGGACAGCAAGGAGAGACCCAGTACTTC | CASSWGQQGETQYF
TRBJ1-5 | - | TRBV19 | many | TGTGCCAGTAGTACTGGGAAAGGAAGTCAGCCCCAGCATTTT | CASSTGKGSQPQHF
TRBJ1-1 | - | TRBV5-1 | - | TGCGCCAGCCATCACCCGCGGGGTACTGAAGCTTTCTTT | CASHHPRGTEAFF